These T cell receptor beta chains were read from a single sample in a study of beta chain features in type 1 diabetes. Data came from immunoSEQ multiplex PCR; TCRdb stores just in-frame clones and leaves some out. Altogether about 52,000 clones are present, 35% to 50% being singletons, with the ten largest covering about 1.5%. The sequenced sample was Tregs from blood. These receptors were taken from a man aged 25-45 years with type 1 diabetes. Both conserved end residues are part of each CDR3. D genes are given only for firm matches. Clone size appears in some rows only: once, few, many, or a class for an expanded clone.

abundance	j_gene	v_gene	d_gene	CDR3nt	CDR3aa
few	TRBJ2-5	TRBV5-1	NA	TGCGCCAGCAGCGGCCAGGGACTTAATCAAGAGACCCAGTACTTC	CASSGQGLNQETQYF
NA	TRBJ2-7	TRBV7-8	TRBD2	TGTGCCAGCAGCCTTAGGACTAGCGGCTTGTACGAGCAGTACTTC	CASSLRTSGLYEQYF
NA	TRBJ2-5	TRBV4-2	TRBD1	TGTGCCAGCAGCCCAGGACAGGGACCCACACAAGAGACCCAGTACTTC	CASSPGQGPTQETQYF
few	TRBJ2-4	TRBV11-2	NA	TGTGCCAGCAGCTTTGGCTACATTCAGTACTTC	CASSFGYIQYF
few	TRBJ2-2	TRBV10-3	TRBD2	TGTGCCATAAGAGGGGCTAGCGGAGGCACCGGGGAGCTGTTTTTT	CAIRGASGGTGELFF
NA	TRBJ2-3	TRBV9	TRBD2	TGTGCCAGCAGCCCAAGGACTAGCGGGACCACAGATACGCAGTATTTT	CASSPRTSGTTDTQYF
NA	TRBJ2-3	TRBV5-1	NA	TGCGCCAGCAGTCCCGGCGGCCTAATCACAGATACGCAGTATTTT	CASSPGGLITDTQYF
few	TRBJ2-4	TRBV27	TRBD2	TGTGCCAGCAGTCCCGGACTAGCGGGAGCCAAAAACATTCAGTACTTC	CASSPGLAGAKNIQYF
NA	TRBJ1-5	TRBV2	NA	TGTGCCAGCAGTGAACTGGGAGGGCAACATAGCAATCAGCCCCAGCATTTT	CASSELGGQHSNQPQHF
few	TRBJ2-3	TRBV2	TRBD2	TGTGCCAGTCTCCCTAGCGGGGGCACAGATACGCAGTATTTT	CASLPSGGTDTQYF
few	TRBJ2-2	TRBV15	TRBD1	TGTGCCACCAGCAAACCCGAGGGACAGGGCCGAACCGGGGAGCTGTTTTTT	CATSKPEGQGRTGELFF
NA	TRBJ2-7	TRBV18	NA	TGTGCCAGCTCACTTACTAGGACCTACGAGCAGTACTTC	CASSLTRTYEQYF
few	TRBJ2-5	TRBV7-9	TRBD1	TGTGCCAGCAGCTTAGAACAGGGGAGTGGACACTTC	CASSLEQGSGHF
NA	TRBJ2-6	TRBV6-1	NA	TGTGCCAGCAGTGCCAGGAACTCTGGGGCCAACGTCCTGACTTTC	CASSARNSGANVLTF
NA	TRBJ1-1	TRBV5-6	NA	TGTGCCAGCAGCTTGGCCGAGGTGGCTTTCTTT	CASSLAEVAFF
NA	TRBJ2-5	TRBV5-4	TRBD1	TGTGCCAGCAGCTCCGAGACAGGGGCCCAAGAGACCCAGTACTTC	CASSSETGAQETQYF
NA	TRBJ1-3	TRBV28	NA	TGTGCCAGCAGTTTTTCCATCTCTGGAAACACCATATATTTT	CASSFSISGNTIYF
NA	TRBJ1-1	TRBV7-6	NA	TGTGCCAGCAGCTTGGGACACGGATACACTGAAGCTTTCTTT	CASSLGHGYTEAFF
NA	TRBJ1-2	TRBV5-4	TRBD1	TGTGCCAGCATCACCGGGACAGGGGGCATCGGCTACACCTTC	CASITGTGGIGYTF
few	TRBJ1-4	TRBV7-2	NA	TGTGCCAGCAGCTTATCGGGGGGGGAAAAACTGTTTTTT	CASSLSGGEKLFF
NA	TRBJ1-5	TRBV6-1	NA	TGTGCCAGCAGTGAAGCGCGGGATCAGCCCCAGCATTTT	CASSEARDQPQHF
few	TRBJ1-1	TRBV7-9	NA	TGTGCCAGCAGCCAAGATTTACGGACTCCATGGGCTTTCTTT	CASSQDLRTPWAFF
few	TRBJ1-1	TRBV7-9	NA	TGTGCCAGCACAATATCAGGGCAGGACACTGAAGCTTTCTTT	CASTISGQDTEAFF
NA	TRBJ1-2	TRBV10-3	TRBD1	TGTGCCATCAGCCCACCGGGACAGGGAAATGGCTACACCTTC	CAISPPGQGNGYTF
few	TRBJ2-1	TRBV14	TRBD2	TGTGCCAGCAGCCAAGGGCGCGGGAGCTCCTACAATGAGCAGTTCTTC	CASSQGRGSSYNEQFF
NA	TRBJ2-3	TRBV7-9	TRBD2	TGTGCCAGCAGCCCTAGAATAGCGGGGCCTAGCACAGATACGCAGTATTTT	CASSPRIAGPSTDTQYF
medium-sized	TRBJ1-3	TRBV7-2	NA	TGTGCCAGCAGCTTAGTCTACGGCTCTGGAAACACCATATATTTT	CASSLVYGSGNTIYF
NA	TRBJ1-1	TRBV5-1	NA	TGCGCCAGCAGCTTTAATCCCCAGGGGAACACTGAAGCTTTCTTT	CASSFNPQGNTEAFF
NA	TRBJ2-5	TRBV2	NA	TGTGCCAGCAGTTGGGGAACGGCGGGTGAAGAGACCCAGTACTTC	CASSWGTAGEETQYF
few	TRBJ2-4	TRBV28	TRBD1	TGTGCCAGCAGTTCCCCTCAGGGGGTGCTCATTCAGTACTTC	CASSSPQGVLIQYF
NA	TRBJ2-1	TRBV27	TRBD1	TGTGCCAGCAGCTCAAACGCCGGGACAGGTCTACATGAGCAGTTCTTC	CASSSNAGTGLHEQFF
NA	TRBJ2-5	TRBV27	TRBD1	TGTGCCAGCAGCACCGGGACAGCCAAAGAGACCCAGTACTTC	CASSTGTAKETQYF
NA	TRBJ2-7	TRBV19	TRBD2	TGTGCCAGTGGGAGCGGGAGTAGAGACGAGCAGTACTTC	CASGSGSRDEQYF
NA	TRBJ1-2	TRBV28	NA	TGTGCCAGCACCCATAACTATGGCTACACCTTC	CASTHNYGYTF
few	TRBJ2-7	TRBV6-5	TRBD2	TGTGCCAGCAGTCCCTTGGGCGGGAGTGGATACGAGCAGTACTTC	CASSPLGGSGYEQYF
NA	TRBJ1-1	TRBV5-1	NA	TGCGCCAGCAGCTGGCTCGTGGACATGAACACTGAAGCTTTCTTT	CASSWLVDMNTEAFF
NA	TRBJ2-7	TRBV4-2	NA	TGTGCCAGCAGCAAAAATACGGGGGTCGCAACGGGAGAGCAGTACTTC	CASSKNTGVATGEQYF
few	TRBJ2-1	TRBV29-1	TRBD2	TGCAGCGTGATGGGACTAGGGGCAGGTGAGCAGTTCTTC	CSVMGLGAGEQFF
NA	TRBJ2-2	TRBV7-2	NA	TGTGCCAGCAGCCCCCCGGGAACCGGGGAGCTGTTTTTT	CASSPPGTGELFF
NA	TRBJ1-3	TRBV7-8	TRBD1	TGTGCCAGCAGCTTCTTAGGTGGCAGGGGGCAATCTGGAAACACCATATATTTT	CASSFLGGRGQSGNTIYF
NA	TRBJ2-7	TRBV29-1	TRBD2	TGCAGCGCTTTAGGACTAGCGGAAGGCTACGAGCAGTACTTC	CSALGLAEGYEQYF
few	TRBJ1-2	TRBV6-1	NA	TGTGCCAGCAGTCGAGGGATGAACGATGGCTACACCTTC	CASSRGMNDGYTF